This T cell receptor beta chain was captured in a study of beta chain features in type 1 diabetes. Only a few counts were recorded for this clone. This CDR3 is also generated by other DNA sequences in the sample. Since all of the isolated RNA was reverse transcribed, expressed TCRB transcripts were what got sequenced. Sequencing used immunoSEQ multiplex PCR; TCRdb keeps in-frame clones, though not all of them. The table includes about 240,000 clones, 27% detected once. The V end was cut by 6 bases, the J end by 0 bases, with 11 bases between. CDR1 and CDR2 (germline): SQVTM, ANQGSEA. The CDR3 extends over 14 amino acids.

This rearrangement joins TRBV29-1 to TRBJ2-2; weak D call: TRBD2 (6 bases). This sequence originates from a man aged 25 to 40 in good health. Source material: central memory CD4+ T cells from blood. CDR3 amino acids: CSVRTGANTGELFF. The CDR3 bases are TGCAGCGTCAGAACGGGGGCGAACACCGGGGAGCTGTTTTTT.